This passage covers 4 T cell receptor beta chains from one sample sequenced in a study of T cells in Graves' hyperthyroidism and ophthalmopathy. Amplification targeted TCR beta CDR3 regions from RNA transcripts. HTBI primers were used for first-round RT-PCR of the TCR CDR3. In TCRdb, the multiplex PCR reads were re-called with MiXCR into one record per CDR3 protein. The sample lists approximately 400,000 distinct CDR3 sequences, about 18% seen once, with 35% to 50% in the top ten. The sequencing sample was made of blood. The receptor set was obtained from a man between 18 and 29 years old with Graves' ophthalmopathy.

The sample holds many counts of this clonotype. The DNA of the CDR3 is TGCGCCAGCAGCTTGGGAGACACCTCCTACGAGCAGTACTTC. Its protein is CASSLGDTSYEQYF. The chain combines TRBV5-1 with TRBJ2-7, with D unclear. The CDR3 sequence is 14 residues long. The ends were cut back, 0 bases at V and 0 bases at J, with 7 bases in the middle. Germline loops: CDR1 SGHRS, CDR2 YFSETQ.

The CDR3 loop is CASSEMETPDPQYF. CDR3 nucleotide sequence: TGTGCCAGCAGTGAAATGGAAACCCCCGACCCGCAGTATTTT. This chain connects TRBV6-1 to TRBJ2-3; the D is unclear. The V gene lost 2 bases and the J gene lost 10 bases, with 16 bases spanning the gap. The CDR3 is 14 amino acids. The germline CDR1 and CDR2 sequences are MNHNS and SASEGT.

This clonotype was found a few times. The chain joins TRBV7-2 to TRBJ2-5; weak D call: TRBD2 (5 bases). Germline values: CDR1 SGHTA, CDR2 FQGNSA. V was trimmed by 3 bases and J by 1 base, leaving 18 bases between them. The length of the CDR3 is 17 residues. DNA for the CDR3: TGTGCCAGCAGCTTTTCCACGCCCGGAAGCGGCCAAGAGACCCAGTACTTC. Translating it yields CASSFSTPGSGQETQYF.

This clonotype appeared many times. The gene calls are TRBV27 and TRBJ2-3; 7 bases are a match to TRBD2. The CDR3 is 16 amino acids. Germline CDR1 is MNHEY and CDR2 is SMNVEV (reference sequence). V dropped 5 bases and J dropped 0; count of bases not matched to a gene: 8. CDR3 DNA sequence: TGTGCCAGCAGTCGCCTCGGGGGGATTAGCACAGATACGCAGTATTTT. Translating it yields CASSRLGGISTDTQYF.